The 8 T cell receptor beta chains below all came from one sample that was sequenced in a study of T-cell reconstitution after alpha-beta-depleted transplantation in children. Unique molecular identifiers were used to barcode this TCRbeta library. TCRdb itself ran the PCR reads through MiXCR, one entry per CDR3 protein. The sample yields hundreds of thousands of distinct CDR3 sequences, 20% to 30% seen once. The specimen comprised PBMCs, mostly from graft donor cells, sampled 360 days after TCRalphabeta/CD19-depleted stem cell transplant. The receptors derive from a female patient aged 2-9 years who had a stem cell transplant for congenital amegakaryocytic thrombocytopenia, so the T cells may come from the graft donor.

This clonotype was seen a few times. V and J are TRBV30 and TRBJ2-1, with 8 bases that match TRBD2. This CDR3 spans 15 amino acids. Trimming took 1 base from V and 4 from J; bases not matched to a gene: 6. CDR1 and CDR2 from the germline V gene are GTSNPN and SVGIG (reference sequence). The chain's CDR3 is CAWSGGLAVYNEQFF. DNA of the CDR3: TGTGCCTGGAGTGGAGGACTAGCAGTATACAATGAGCAGTTCTTC.

In this sample, this clonotype turned up a few times. This chain links TRBV29-1 with TRBJ1-2; 10 nucleotides align to TRBD1. The V segment lost 3 bases and the J segment 7 bases; nucleotides outside the gene matches: 2. CDR3 length: 12 residues. The germline CDR1 and CDR2 sequences are SQVTM and ANQGSEA. CDR3 nucleotides: TGCAGCGTTGACGGGGACAGGGGTGGCTACACCTTC. Its protein product is CSVDGDRGGYTF.

The CDR3 DNA sequence: TGTGCCAGCAGTTTTACACAACCCTGGTACCGTGGTGAAGCTTTCTTT. Translated: CASSFTQPWYRGEAFF. V is TRBV12-3 or TRBV12-4 and J is TRBJ1-1, with D hard to call. The CDR3 is made up of 16 amino acids. Trimming pared 3 bases from V and 7 bases from J, leaving 21 bases between.

This clonotype came up a few times. The rearrangement links TRBV4-2 to TRBJ2-3; D is perhaps TRBD2 (6 bases). Per germline, CDR1 LGHNA and CDR2 YNFKEQ. Trimming removed 1 base from V and 4 bases from J, with 9 bases in between. The CDR3 spans 14 residues. The CDR3: CASSQGRGSDTQYF. The CDR3 bases are TGTGCCAGCAGCCAAGGACGGGGGTCAGATACGCAGTATTTT.

This clonotype was counted between two and nine times. The chain combines TRBV24-1 with TRBJ2-3; 7 bases fit TRBD2. CDR1 is KGHDR and CDR2 is SFDVKD in the germline V gene. The length of the CDR3 is 15 residues. V shed 3 bases and J 3 bases; nucleotides not matched to a gene: 5. The CDR3 coding sequence is TGTGCCACCAGTGATATACCGGGAGGTACAGATACGCAGTATTTT. It encodes CATSDIPGGTDTQYF.

The chain recombines TRBV28 with TRBJ2-7; 8 positions match TRBD2. Trimming removed 8 bases from V and 3 bases from J; junction bases left unmatched: 6. This CDR3 is built from 13 residues. Germline CDR1 reads MDHEN; CDR2 reads SYDVKM. CDR3 sequence reads: CASVPGGNYEQYF. The CDR3 DNA is TGTGCCAGCGTGCCGGGGGGGAACTACGAGCAGTACTTC.

This clonotype was counted ten times or more. The chain has TRBV29-1 and TRBJ2-7; 7 nucleotides align to TRBD2. CDR1 and CDR2 (germline): SQVTM, ANQGSEA. Trimming took 6 bases from V and 2 from J; bases not matched to a gene: 10. This CDR3 has 14 residues. CDR3 sequence reads: CSVALTSEPYEQYF. The CDR3 DNA reads as TGCAGCGTAGCCCTAACTAGCGAGCCCTACGAGCAGTACTTC.

A few counts support this clonotype. CDR3: CSARVPGLAPGSGEAFF. CDR3 DNA: TGCAGTGCTAGAGTCCCGGGGCTTGCTCCCGGGAGTGGTGAAGCTTTCTTT. This sequence joins TRBV20-1 and TRBJ1-1, with D possibly being TRBD1 (5 bases). The CDR3 totals 17 residues. V lost 1 base to trimming and J lost 7 bases, with 25 bases between them. CDR1 DFQATT and CDR2 SNEGSKA come from the germline V gene (reference sequence).